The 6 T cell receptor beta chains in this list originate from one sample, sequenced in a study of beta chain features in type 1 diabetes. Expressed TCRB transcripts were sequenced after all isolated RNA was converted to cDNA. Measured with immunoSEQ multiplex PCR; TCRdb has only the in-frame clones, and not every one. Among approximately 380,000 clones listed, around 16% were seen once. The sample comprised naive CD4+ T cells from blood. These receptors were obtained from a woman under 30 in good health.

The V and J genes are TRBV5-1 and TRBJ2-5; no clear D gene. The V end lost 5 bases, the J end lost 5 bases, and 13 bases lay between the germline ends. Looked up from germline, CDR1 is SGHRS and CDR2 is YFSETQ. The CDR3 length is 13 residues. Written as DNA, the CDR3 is TGCGCCAGCAGTGCGCTAATTGAGGAGACCCAGTACTTC. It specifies CASSALIEETQYF. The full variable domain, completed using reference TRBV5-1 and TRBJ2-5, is KAGVTQTPRYLIKTRGQQVTLSCSPISGHRSVSWYQQTPGQGLQFLFEYFSETQRNKGNFPGRFSGRQFSNSRSEMNVSTLELGDSALYLCASSALIEETQYFGPGTRLLVL.

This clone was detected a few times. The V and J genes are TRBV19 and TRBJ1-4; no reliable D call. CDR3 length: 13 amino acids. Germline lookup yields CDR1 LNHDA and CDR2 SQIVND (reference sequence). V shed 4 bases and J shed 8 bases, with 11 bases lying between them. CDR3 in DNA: TGTGCCAGTAGTACTTCGACGGAGGAAAAACTGTTTTTT. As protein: CASSTSTEEKLFF.

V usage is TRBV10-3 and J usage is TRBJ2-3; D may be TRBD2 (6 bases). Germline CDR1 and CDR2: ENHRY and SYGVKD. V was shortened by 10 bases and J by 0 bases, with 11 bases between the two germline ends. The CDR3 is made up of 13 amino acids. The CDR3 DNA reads TGTGCCACCGCGGGATCTAGCACAGATACGCAGTATTTT. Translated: CATAGSSTDTQYF.

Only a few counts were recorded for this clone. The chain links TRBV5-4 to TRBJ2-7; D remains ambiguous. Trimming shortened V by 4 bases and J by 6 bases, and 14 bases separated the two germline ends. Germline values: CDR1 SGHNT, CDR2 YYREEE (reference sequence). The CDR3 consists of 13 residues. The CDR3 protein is CASSQFSLREQYF. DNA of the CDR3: TGTGCCAGCAGCCAATTTTCGCTGCGCGAGCAGTACTTC.

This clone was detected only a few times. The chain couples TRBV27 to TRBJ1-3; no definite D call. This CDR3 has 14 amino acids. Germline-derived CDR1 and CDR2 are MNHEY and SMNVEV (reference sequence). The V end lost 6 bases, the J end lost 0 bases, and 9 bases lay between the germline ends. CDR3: CASSPVDSGNTIYF. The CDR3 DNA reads TGTGCCAGCAGCCCGGTTGACTCTGGAAACACCATATATTTT.

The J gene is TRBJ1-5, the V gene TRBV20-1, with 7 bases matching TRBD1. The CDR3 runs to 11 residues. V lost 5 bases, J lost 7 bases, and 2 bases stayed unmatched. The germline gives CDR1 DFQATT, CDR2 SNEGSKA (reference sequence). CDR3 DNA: TGCAGTGCTCTCAGGGGGCAGCCCCAGCATTTT. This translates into CSALRGQPQHF.